The next 31 T cell receptor beta chains were all read from a single sample in a study of graft-versus-host responses after intestinal transplantation. Antigens for these TCRs are unknown. Here immunoSEQ multiplex PCR was the method, and the copy in TCRdb shows in-frame clones only, minus some. Of under 85,000 clones detected, roughly 91% appear once; the ten largest clones hold approximately 1.3%. Here the sequenced sample was unstimulated CD8+ T cells sorted from spleen or lymph node cells, taken before intestinal transplant. Every receptor here comes from a human donor who received an intestinal transplant.

The chain carries TRBV7-9 and TRBJ2-7, with 7 bases that match TRBD1. This CDR3 comprises 12 residues. The J segment lost 6 bases and the V segment lost 5 bases, leaving 4 bases of the junction unmatched. From germline, CDR1 is SEHNR and CDR2 FQNEAQ (reference sequence). The CDR3 nucleotides read TGTGCCAGCAGCCGTGACAGGGTCGAGCAGTACTTC. It translates to CASSRDRVEQYF.

The gene calls are TRBV13 and TRBJ2-6; possibly TRBD2 for D (5 bases). V was shortened by 0 bases and J by 0 bases, with 12 bases between the two germline ends. Germline lookup yields CDR1 PRHDT and CDR2 FYEKMQ (reference sequence). This CDR3 comprises 18 residues. For the CDR3, the DNA is TGTGCCAGCAGCTTAGGGGGGAGTCCCTACTCTGGGGCCAACGTCCTGACTTTC. The encoded protein is CASSLGGSPYSGANVLTF.

The gene calls are TRBV19 and TRBJ1-1, with TRBD1 identical over 7 bases. Trimming removed 6 bases from V and 6 bases from J; junction bases left unmatched: 7. The CDR3 length is 13 residues. In germline, CDR1 is LNHDA, CDR2 SQIVND (reference sequence). The CDR3 bases are TGTGCCAGTAGGACCAGGGACAGCCCTGAAGCTTTCTTT. It encodes CASRTRDSPEAFF.

With respect to this clone: At one boundary the junction diverges from the germline segment, which might be a read error. The chain uses TRBV2 and TRBJ1-4; D is uncertain. The CDR3 loop spans 13 amino acids. CDR1 is SNHLY and CDR2 is FYNNEI in the germline V gene. CDR3 residues: CASSEERARLGLF. In DNA form, the CDR3 reads TGTGCCAGCAGTGAAGAACGTGCTCGCCTGGGCCTTTTT.

As DNA, the CDR3 is TGTGCCAGCACTCCCCCCACCGGGGAGCTGTTTTTT. This encodes CASTPPTGELFF. The chain employs TRBV11-2 and TRBJ2-2; the D is unclear. V lost 7 bases and J lost 4, with 7 bases in between. Germline CDR1 and CDR2: SGHAT and FQNNGV. This CDR3 comprises 12 residues.

Comments on this clone: The same CDR3 is also encoded by other DNA sequences in this sample. The V call is TRBV9, the J call TRBJ2-3; D uncertain. V was pared by 3 bases and J by 0 bases, with 2 bases between. The CDR3 length is 12 residues. Germline-derived CDR1 and CDR2 are SGDLS and YYNGEE. CDR3 DNA sequence: TGTGCCAGCAGCGCTAGCACAGATACGCAGTATTTT. Protein: CASSASTDTQYF.

The V gene is TRBV2, the J gene TRBJ2-5, with TRBD2 matching over 8 bases. CDR1 and CDR2 from the germline V gene are SNHLY and FYNNEI. The CDR3 has 17 amino acids. The V and J ends lost 10 bases and 2 bases, in that order; junction bases with no gene match: 18. In DNA, the CDR3 is TGTGCCACCAATTTAAAGAATGCGGGGGGCCCGCAAGAGACCCAGTACTTC. It yields the protein CATNLKNAGGPQETQYF.

The rearrangement joins TRBV19 to TRBJ1-2; D gene ambiguous. This CDR3 has 15 residues. Trimming removed 3 bases from V and 8 bases from J, with 19 bases in between. The germline V gene has CDR1 LNHDA and CDR2 SQIVND (reference sequence). CDR3 nucleotide sequence: TGTGCCAGTAGTATGACCCAGACTAGCCCCTTGGGCTACACCTTC. Its translation: CASSMTQTSPLGYTF.

The genes are TRBV6-6 and TRBJ2-3; 8 positions match TRBD2. J was trimmed by 3 bases and V by 0 bases; bases with no gene match: 2. Germline V gene lookup returns CDR1 MNHNY and CDR2 SVGAGI (reference sequence). The CDR3 contains 15 residues. In DNA, the CDR3 is TGTGCCAGCAGTTACTCAGCGGGGGCAACAGATACGCAGTATTTT. Encoded protein: CASSYSAGATDTQYF.

The V gene is TRBV21-1, the J gene TRBJ1-2; the tabulated D call, TRBD1, remains unverified against the DNA. TRBV21-1 is marked as a pseudogene. The CDR3 contains 15 residues. The CDR3 DNA reads as TGTGCCAGCAGCAAAGATAGGGACAGGGCTGTAGGCTACACCTTC. Translation: CASSKDRDRAVGYTF.

The rearrangement uses TRBV7-3 and TRBJ2-1; 8 bases match TRBD1. Germline V gene data show CDR1 as SGHTA and CDR2 as FQGTGA. Trimming removed 5 bases from V and 2 bases from J; junction bases left unmatched: 8. The CDR3 is 16 residues long. The CDR3 region is CASSPRTGTTYNEQFF. The CDR3 DNA sequence: TGTGCCAGCAGCCCAAGGACAGGGACAACCTACAATGAGCAGTTCTTC.

The gene calls are TRBV18 and TRBJ1-5; D is undetermined. Germline lookup yields CDR1 KGHSH and CDR2 LQKENI. This CDR3 spans 13 amino acids. Trimming took 2 bases from V and 4 from J, leaving 6 bases between them. Here the CDR3 DNA reads TGTGCCAGCTCACCATTAGCGAATCAGCCCCAGCATTTT. This sequence encodes CASSPLANQPQHF.

The J gene is TRBJ2-2, the V gene TRBV6-6, with D possibly being TRBD1 (5 bases). CDR3 length: 15 amino acids. The V and J ends lost 6 bases and 4 bases respectively, with 15 bases between them. Germline CDR1 reads MNHNY; CDR2 reads SVGAGI (reference sequence). CDR3 loop: CASSQQEYGTGELFF. The CDR3 DNA is TGTGCCAGCAGCCAACAGGAATACGGCACCGGGGAGCTGTTTTTT.

The V and J genes are TRBV5-6 and TRBJ2-5, with 7 nucleotides matching TRBD2. The germline V gene has CDR1 SGHDT and CDR2 YYEEEE. V was pared by 4 bases and J by 0 bases, with 9 bases of the junction left unmatched. The CDR3 runs to 16 residues. CDR3 in amino acids: CASSPGGEGYQETQYF. CDR3 bases: TGTGCCAGCAGCCCTGGGGGGGAGGGGTACCAAGAGACCCAGTACTTC.

The chain combines TRBV2 with TRBJ2-1, with TRBD2 matching 8 bases. Germline-derived CDR1 and CDR2 are SNHLY and FYNNEI. The V gene end was trimmed by 2 bases and the J gene end by 9 bases; junction bases not matched to a gene: 6. The CDR3 sequence is 14 residues long. The DNA for the CDR3 is TGTGCCAGCAGTGAAACGGGGGGGGGCGTTGAGCAGTTCTTC. Its protein product is CASSETGGGVEQFF.

V and J are TRBV11-1 and TRBJ2-7; 9 nucleotides align to TRBD2. This CDR3 comprises 17 residues. Germline-derived CDR1 and CDR2 are SGHAT and FQDESV (reference sequence). Trimming removed 2 bases from V and 1 base from J; junction bases left unmatched: 9. CDR3 loop: CASSLLASGVPSYEQYF. CDR3 nucleotides: TGTGCCAGCAGCTTATTGGCTAGCGGGGTTCCATCCTACGAGCAGTACTTC. Full variable domain (remainder filled in from reference TRBV11-1 and TRBJ2-7): EAEVAQSPRYKITEKSQAVAFWCDPISGHATLYWYRQILGQGPELLVQFQDESVVDDSQLPKDRFSAERLKGVDSTLKIQPAELGDSAMYLCASSLLASGVPSYEQYFGPGTRLTVT.

The chain has TRBV6-5 and TRBJ2-7; D possibly corresponds to TRBD2 (7 bases). Germline CDR1 MNHEY, CDR2 SVGAGI. The CDR3 is 14 residues long. V lost 6 bases, J lost 7 bases, and 19 bases lay in between. Here the CDR3 reads CASSSGGGLGEQYF. The CDR3 coding sequence is TGTGCCAGCAGCTCGGGGGGCGGTCTCGGGGAGCAGTACTTC.

This chain uses TRBV19 with TRBJ1-1; D unresolved. The CDR3 sequence is 14 residues long. The germline CDR1 and CDR2 sequences are LNHDA and SQIVND (reference sequence). V gave up 1 base and J gave up 5 bases, with 11 bases separating them. The CDR3: CASSIGPTSTEAFF. DNA of the CDR3: TGTGCCAGTAGTATAGGCCCAACATCGACTGAAGCTTTCTTT.

The V call is TRBV11-2, the J call TRBJ1-2, with 9 bases lining up with TRBD1. Per the germline V gene, CDR1 is SGHAT and CDR2 is FQNNGV. V lost 1 base to trimming and J lost 8 bases; unmatched junction nucleotides: 5. This CDR3 spans 14 amino acids. CDR3 nucleotide sequence: TGTGCCAGCAGCTTAGGGGACAGGGCATACGGCTACACCTTC. Translation gives CASSLGDRAYGYTF.

V gene TRBV5-8 combines with J gene TRBJ1-1, with D perhaps TRBD1 (6 bases). The CDR3 spans 14 residues. Trimming left V 4 bases short and J 4 bases short, with 14 bases between. Germline values: CDR1 SGHTS, CDR2 YDEGEE. The chain's CDR3 is CASSLDRTLTEAFF. Written as DNA, the CDR3 is TGTGCCAGCAGCCTCGACAGGACGCTCACTGAAGCTTTCTTT.

The chain has TRBV6-6 and TRBJ2-7, with D tentatively TRBD2 (5 bases). The V gene's germline CDR1 is MNHNY and CDR2 SVGAGI (reference sequence). This CDR3 comprises 14 residues. With 2 bases removed from V and 6 bases from J, the gap between germline ends came to 14 bases. Here the CDR3 reads CASSYERNRLEQYF. The CDR3 DNA sequence: TGTGCCAGCAGTTACGAGCGGAACCGGCTCGAGCAGTACTTC.

This chain links TRBV5-6 with TRBJ2-7, with unresolved D. CDR3 length: 13 amino acids. From germline, CDR1 is SGHDT and CDR2 YYEEEE. Trimming removed 0 bases at V and 6 bases at J, with 10 bases between. The CDR3 bases are TGTGCCAGCAGCTTGGGGCACCCCAGCGAGCAGTACTTC. This gives the protein CASSLGHPSEQYF.

The chain combines TRBV29-1 with TRBJ2-7, with 7 nucleotides matching TRBD1. V was clipped by 3 bases and J by 2 bases; unmatched bases: 1. The germline V gene has CDR1 SQVTM and CDR2 ANQGSEA. This CDR3 is 12 amino acids long. In nucleotides, the CDR3 is TGCAGCGTTGAGGGGACAGCCTACGAGCAGTACTTC. It specifies CSVEGTAYEQYF.

The CDR3 protein is CASSPTGGYYEQYF. CDR3 nucleotide sequence: TGTGCCAGCAGCCCGACAGGGGGATACTACGAGCAGTACTTC. The gene calls are TRBV7-8 and TRBJ2-7; 9 bases line up with TRBD1. The CDR3 covers 14 residues. CDR1 SGHVS and CDR2 FQNEAQ come from the germline V gene. J lost 3 bases, V lost 5 bases, and 5 bases had no gene match. The variable domain in full, completed from reference TRBV7-8 and TRBJ2-7, reads GAGVSQSPRYKVAKRGQDVALRCDPISGHVSLFWYQQALGQGPEFLTYFQNEAQLDKSGLPSDRFFAERPEGSVSTLKIQRTQQEDSAVYLCASSPTGGYYEQYFGPGTRLTVT.

V is TRBV7-8 and J is TRBJ1-1; unclear D gene. Germline V gene sequence: CDR1 SGHVS, CDR2 FQNEAQ. This CDR3 spans 13 amino acids. The V end lost 1 base, the J end lost 5 bases, and 8 bases lay between the germline ends. CDR3 DNA sequence: TGTGCCAGCAGCTTAGGGACTGGTACTGAAGCTTTCTTT. Translated, it gives CASSLGTGTEAFF.

The CDR3 coding sequence is TGTGCCAGCAGTCCGGGCGGGGGGGGTAATGAAAAACTGTTTTTT. It translates to CASSPGGGGNEKLFF. This chain links TRBV28 with TRBJ1-4; tentatively, D is TRBD1 (5 bases). The CDR3 sequence is 15 residues long. The germline V and J ends were trimmed by 5 bases and 4 bases, with 14 bases remaining between them. Germline V lookup: CDR1 MDHEN, CDR2 SYDVKM.

Here the CDR3 DNA reads TGTGCCACCGGAGGGCTCACTGAAGCTTTCTTT. This translates into CATGGLTEAFF. The chain has TRBV19 and TRBJ1-1; D remains unclear. The CDR3 runs to 11 residues. Germline V gene lookup returns CDR1 LNHDA and CDR2 SQIVND (reference sequence). The V gene lost 10 bases and the J gene lost 4 bases, with 10 bases spanning the gap.

The CDR3 here is CASRNDSYSNQPQHF. The CDR3 nucleotides read TGTGCCAGCAGAAACGACAGTTATAGCAATCAGCCCCAGCATTTT. This chain joins TRBV27 and TRBJ1-5; tentative D call: TRBD1 (5 bases). Germline CDR1 is MNHEY and CDR2 is SMNVEV (reference sequence). CDR3 size: 15 residues. V dropped 6 bases and J dropped 0 bases, with 12 bases sitting between them.

The V gene is TRBV6-1, the J gene TRBJ1-6, with 7 bases matching TRBD1. The trim removed 6 bases at V and 9 bases at J, leaving 8 bases unmatched. Germline CDR1 reads MNHNS; CDR2 reads SASEGT. The CDR3 runs to 14 residues. The CDR3 spells CASSLDRNGSPLHF. In DNA form, the CDR3 reads TGTGCCAGCAGCTTGGACAGGAACGGTTCACCCCTCCACTTT.

This rearrangement joins TRBV19 to TRBJ2-5; weak D call: TRBD1 (5 bases). V gave up 3 bases and J gave up 5 bases, with 10 bases separating them. CDR3 size: 13 residues. Germline V lookup: CDR1 LNHDA, CDR2 SQIVND (reference sequence). As DNA, the CDR3 is TGTGCCAGTAGTATGGCAGGGTGGGAGACCCAGTACTTC. Its protein product is CASSMAGWETQYF.

The chain uses TRBV6-6 and TRBJ1-1; D gene unclear. Trimming left V 10 bases short and J 2 bases short, with 2 bases between. This CDR3 has 9 amino acids. The germline gives CDR1 MNHNY, CDR2 SVGAGI (reference sequence). For the CDR3, the DNA is TGTGCCACAAACACTGAAGCTTTCTTT. Translation: CATNTEAFF.